These 5 T cell receptor beta chains came from one sample sequenced in a study of blood T cell repertoires in COVID-19. Assay: immunoSEQ multiplex PCR; the TCRdb copy retains only in-frame clones and omits some. The data hold over 200,000 clones, with around 89% observed a single time. Sequencing was carried out using PBMCs or T cells enriched from blood (not recorded which). The source is a young man who had recovered from COVID-19.

The rearrangement uses TRBV6-1 and TRBJ2-3; D may be TRBD2 (5 bases). V was clipped by 0 bases and J by 6 bases, with 10 bases between them. Germline V gene lookup returns CDR1 MNHNS and CDR2 SASEGT. This CDR3 is 14 amino acids long. The CDR3 region is CASSEANRGDTQYF. CDR3 DNA: TGTGCCAGCAGTGAAGCAAACCGCGGGGATACGCAGTATTTT.

This sequence joins TRBV5-1 and TRBJ1-3; maybe TRBD1 (6 bases). Per germline, CDR1 SGHRS and CDR2 YFSETQ. The length of the CDR3 is 15 residues. The ends were cut back, 4 bases at V and 0 bases at J, with 11 bases in the middle. CDR3 coding DNA: TGCGCCAGCAGCATGACAGGAACCTCTGGAAACACCATATATTTT. It translates to CASSMTGTSGNTIYF. The full variable domain, completed using reference TRBV5-1 and TRBJ1-3, is KAGVTQTPRYLIKTRGQQVTLSCSPISGHRSVSWYQQTPGQGLQFLFEYFSETQRNKGNFPGRFSGRQFSNSRSEMNVSTLELGDSALYLCASSMTGTSGNTIYFGEGSWLTVV.

The V and J genes are TRBV6-4 and TRBJ1-1; no clear D. The V and J ends lost 2 bases and 1 base respectively, with 5 bases between them. Per germline, CDR1 MRHNA and CDR2 SNTAGT. This CDR3 region has 13 residues. The CDR3 loop is CASSDRANTEAFF. CDR3 in DNA: TGTGCCAGCAGTGACAGAGCGAACACTGAAGCTTTCTTT.

This clone has a single count. This sample also contains other DNA sequences that code for the same CDR3. V usage is TRBV29-1 and J usage is TRBJ1-5; 10 bases are a match to TRBD1. This CDR3 comprises 13 residues. The V gene's germline CDR1 is SQVTM and CDR2 ANQGSEA. The J segment lost 4 bases and the V segment lost 4 bases, leaving 1 base of the junction unmatched. CDR3 sequence (DNA): TGCAGCGTTGGGGGACAGGGGAATCAGCCCCAGCATTTT. Protein product: CSVGGQGNQPQHF.

This chain connects TRBV15 to TRBJ2-2; 7 bases line up with TRBD1. CDR1 LNHNV and CDR2 YYDKDF come from the germline V gene (reference sequence). J lost 1 base, V lost 0 bases, and 8 bases had no gene match. CDR3 size: 18 residues. CDR3 amino acids: CATSREPRTGLNTGELFF. CDR3 nucleotides: TGTGCCACCAGCAGAGAACCTAGGACAGGATTGAACACCGGGGAGCTGTTTTTT.